This T cell receptor (beta chain) was profiled in a study of neurological immune-mediated disorders. The study, taken as a whole, reports: Patients with HTLV-1-associated myelopathy showed the most TCR clonal expansion. Those with multiple sclerosis showed the least, falling below healthy controls.

A blood bank in Maryland, USA, provided the volunteers who served as healthy controls. Each TCR transcript was tagged with a 10-nucleotide random UMI during 5'RACE. The yield of each sequencing run was over 160 million TCR-beta sequences from 15-18 subjects. TCRdb processed the 5' RACE reads anew with MiXCR; each CDR3 protein has one entry. The sample yields 50,000 or so distinct CDR3 sequences, about 10% seen once. The sample holds many counts of this clonotype. Its cognate antigen is unknown. The CDR3 sequence is 15 residues long. V shed 2 bases, J shed 1 base, and the junction held 3 bases outside the gene matches. The germline V gene encodes CDR1 SGHAT and CDR2 FQDESV (reference sequence).

This sequence originates from a man aged 55 to 70 in good health. This chain uses TRBV11-1 with TRBJ1-1; the match to TRBD1 covers 8 bases. Source material: PBMCs. CDR3 sequence: CASSLQGAWNTEAFF. The CDR3 DNA reads TGTGCCAGCAGCTTACAGGGGGCATGGAACACTGAAGCTTTCTTT. Combining the CDR3 with reference TRBV11-1 and TRBJ1-1 gives the whole variable domain EAEVAQSPRYKITEKSQAVAFWCDPISGHATLYWYRQILGQGPELLVQFQDESVVDDSQLPKDRFSAERLKGVDSTLKIQPAELGDSAMYLCASSLQGAWNTEAFFGQGTRLTVV.